These 15 T cell receptor beta chains came from one sample sequenced in a study of shared clonotypes between healthy human individuals. Clones were read by immunoSEQ multiplex PCR, and TCRdb kept only the in-frame ones, dropping some. The data hold about 1 million clones, with about 80% observed a single time. The specimen was memory CD4+ T cells sorted from blood. The subset was: CD45RA-negative fraction. These receptors were taken from a man aged 18 to 30 in good health.

The J gene is TRBJ2-5, the V gene TRBV7-9; 10 nucleotides line up with TRBD2. J gave up 11 bases and V 1 base, and 16 bases lay outside the gene matches. Germline loops: CDR1 SEHNR, CDR2 FQNEAQ (reference sequence). The CDR3 covers 17 residues. The CDR3: CASSLGSGGASERVQYF. The CDR3 DNA sequence: TGTGCCAGCAGCTTAGGGAGCGGGGGGGCTTCGGAACGCGTGCAGTACTTC.

With respect to this clone: The sample holds other DNA sequences that translate to the same CDR3. This chain links TRBV10-3 with TRBJ1-4; D ambiguous. This CDR3 spans 13 amino acids. CDR1 is ENHRY, CDR2 SYGVKD, per germline. The ends were cut back, 3 bases at V and 8 bases at J, with 10 bases in the middle. CDR3 protein: CAISDGGNEKLFF. CDR3 in DNA: TGTGCCATCAGTGACGGTGGAAACGAAAAACTGTTTTTT.

The table lists this clone with a few counts. The J gene is TRBJ1-4, the V gene TRBV6-6; D uncertain. This CDR3 has 12 residues. V shed 6 bases and J shed 8 bases, with 10 bases lying between them. Germline CDR1 and CDR2: MNHNY and SVGAGI (reference sequence). The CDR3 protein is CASRRDQEKLFF. The DNA of the CDR3 is TGTGCCAGCAGGAGGGATCAAGAAAAACTGTTTTTT.

The chain is built from TRBV18 and TRBJ2-5; perhaps D is TRBD1 or TRBD2 (5 bases each). Germline assignment: CDR1 KGHSH and CDR2 LQKENI. Trimming shortened V by 6 bases and J by 3 bases, and 14 bases separated the two germline ends. The CDR3 covers 14 residues. The CDR3 protein is CASSPSWGKETQYF. In DNA, the CDR3 is TGTGCCAGCTCCCCTTCATGGGGGAAAGAGACCCAGTACTTC.

Many counts were recorded for this clone. This chain links TRBV7-9 with TRBJ2-5, with D uncertain. The CDR3 sequence is 15 residues long. Germline CDR1 and CDR2: SEHNR and FQNEAQ (reference sequence). The ends were cut back, 2 bases at V and 2 bases at J, with 12 bases in the middle. The CDR3 DNA follows: TGTGCCAGCAGCTTACCGAAGACACTTCAAGAGACCCAGTACTTC. Its translation is CASSLPKTLQETQYF. The whole variable domain, filled in from reference TRBV7-9 and TRBJ2-5, reads DTGVSQNPRHKITKRGQNVTFRCDPISEHNRLYWYRQTLGQGPEFLTYFQNEAQLEKSRLLSDRFSAERPKGSFSTLEIQRTEQGDSAMYLCASSLPKTLQETQYFGPGTRLLVL.

This chain links TRBV5-4 with TRBJ2-3; no reliable D call. Germline V gene data show CDR1 as SGHNT and CDR2 as YYREEE (reference sequence). The CDR3 consists of 13 residues. Deletions cut 0 bases from V and 5 bases from J, with 7 bases between. CDR3: CASSLGARDTQYF. CDR3 nucleotides: TGTGCCAGCAGCTTGGGGGCGAGAGATACGCAGTATTTT.

This chain connects TRBV13 to TRBJ1-4; D might be TRBD1 (6 bases). Trimming shortened V by 5 bases and J by 3 bases, and 13 bases separated the two germline ends. The germline gives CDR1 PRHDT, CDR2 FYEKMQ (reference sequence). CDR3 length: 15 amino acids. In nucleotides, the CDR3 is TGTGCCAGCAGCAGGGGGACCGACCCTAATGAAAAACTGTTTTTT. It codes for CASSRGTDPNEKLFF.

The chain couples TRBV2 to TRBJ1-2; the D is unclear. The CDR3 extends over 13 amino acids. Germline-derived CDR1 and CDR2 are SNHLY and FYNNEI. Trimming removed 4 bases at V and 4 bases at J, with 10 bases between. This CDR3 is CASSAEAGYGYTF. CDR3 coding DNA: TGTGCCAGCAGTGCGGAGGCCGGCTATGGCTACACCTTC.

This chain uses TRBV7-2 with TRBJ1-1; TRBD1 matches at 7 bases. Germline values: CDR1 SGHTA, CDR2 FQGNSA. This CDR3 region has 17 residues. The trim removed 7 bases at V and 4 bases at J, leaving 18 bases unmatched. Here the CDR3 DNA reads TGTGCCAGCATCGAGAGGACAGGTGGGGGGTGGAGCACTGAAGCTTTCTTT. Its translation is CASIERTGGGWSTEAFF.

This rearrangement joins TRBV2 to TRBJ2-5; 7 positions match TRBD1. The CDR3 has 15 amino acids. Germline V gene lookup returns CDR1 SNHLY and CDR2 FYNNEI. V trimming: 3 bases; J trimming: 7 bases; junction bases outside the gene matches: 11. CDR3 bases: TGTGCCAGCAGTGAGGGACAGCCACCGATAGGGACCCAGTACTTC. This sequence encodes CASSEGQPPIGTQYF.

The chain is built from TRBV7-2 and TRBJ1-1, with D possibly TRBD1 on 6 matching bases. This CDR3 is built from 15 residues. Germline assignment: CDR1 SGHTA and CDR2 FQGNSA. The V gene lost 5 bases and the J gene lost 6 bases, with 19 bases spanning the gap. In DNA form, the CDR3 reads TGTGCCAGCAGCCCTATGCAGGGGAGGTATTCTGAAGCTTTCTTT. Protein: CASSPMQGRYSEAFF.

This rearrangement joins TRBV30 to TRBJ2-3; the match to TRBD1 covers 8 bases. V shed 5 bases and J 1 base; nucleotides not matched to a gene: 8. Germline values: CDR1 GTSNPN, CDR2 SVGIG (reference sequence). This CDR3 has 15 amino acids. CDR3: CAWDRGAVGTDTQYF. The CDR3 DNA sequence: TGTGCCTGGGACAGGGGCGCTGTCGGCACAGATACGCAGTATTTT.

The chain couples TRBV10-2 to TRBJ2-7, with D perhaps being TRBD1 or TRBD2 (5 bases each). The CDR3 sequence is 13 residues long. Per the germline V gene, CDR1 is WSHSY and CDR2 is SAAADI. Trimming took 8 bases from V and 3 from J, leaving 14 bases between them. CDR3 DNA: TGCGCCAGCGGGCAGGGAGTACGCTACGAGCAGTACTTC. Translating gives CASGQGVRYEQYF.

This sequence joins TRBV6-5 and TRBJ2-3; 8 positions match TRBD2. The trim removed 4 bases at V and 3 bases at J, leaving 9 bases unmatched. The CDR3 consists of 16 residues. Germline V gene data show CDR1 as MNHEY and CDR2 as SVGAGI. This CDR3 reads CASSFLSGTRTDTQYF. CDR3 DNA sequence: TGTGCCAGCAGTTTCCTATCCGGGACTAGGACAGATACGCAGTATTTT.

The chain employs TRBV6-5 and TRBJ2-3, with a tentative D call TRBD2 (6 bases). The CDR3 covers 16 residues. Germline CDR1 MNHEY, CDR2 SVGAGI. The V end lost 0 bases, the J end lost 1 base, and 11 bases lay between the germline ends. CDR3 nucleotides: TGTGCCAGCAGTTACTCGGGGGGACGGGGCACAGATACGCAGTATTTT. Translation gives CASSYSGGRGTDTQYF.